Each of the 2 T cell receptor beta chains below was sequenced from the same sample in a study of cytomegalovirus exposure and HLA in healthy donors. PCR used 60 Vbeta primers and 13 Jbeta primers. Here immunoSEQ multiplex PCR was the method, and the copy in TCRdb shows in-frame clones only, minus some. The table lists some 110,000 clones, over 50% of them singletons, with roughly 8.6% in the top ten. Specimen: PBMCs. These receptors came from a woman between 35 and 50 years old in good health and CMV-seropositive.

The count of this clone is one. The V and J genes are TRBV5-4 and TRBJ1-1, with TRBD1 matching 7 bases. Germline V CDR1 and CDR2: SGHNT, YYREEE (reference sequence). This CDR3 has 15 residues. The V segment lost 4 bases and the J segment 6 bases; nucleotides outside the gene matches: 12. CDR3 sequence (DNA): TGTGCCAGCAGCCCTTTCACCGACAGGGCGGCTGAAGCTTTCTTT. It codes for CASSPFTDRAAEAFF.

The CDR3 sequence is CASLGAGSTGELFF. The CDR3 DNA follows: TGTGCCAGCCTAGGTGCGGGAAGCACCGGGGAGCTGTTTTTT. The genes are TRBV11-3 and TRBJ2-2, with D tentatively TRBD2 (6 bases). The CDR3 spans 14 residues. V was shortened by 8 bases and J by 4 bases, with 14 bases between the two germline ends. Germline V gives CDR1 SGHNT, CDR2 YENEEA.